Included here is one T cell receptor beta chain sequence, with context. Antigen specificity is unknown. TCRdb recomputed calls from the RT-PCR reads with MiXCR, one row per CDR3 protein. This sample has 180,000 or so distinct CDR3 sequences, with approximately 12% found just once. The CDR3 is made up of 16 amino acids. The junction had 16 bases not matched to a gene; V was cut back by 4 bases and J by 5 bases. Germline CDR1 and CDR2: GTSNPN and SVGIG (reference sequence). These data belong to a study of response to subunit inactivated influenza vaccine. Overall study findings and caveats: Every seasonal influenza vaccination brings in few new T cells, the authors suggested.

The same data also contributed to another study, on T cells expressing NK-cell markers. That study reports: Making the TCR beta cDNA relied on 5'RACE template switching with UMIs. Serological testing identified seven of the eight sequenced donors as HCMV-seropositive and one as seronegative. Topping the CD3+CD56-NKG2C+ fraction as well were these clonotypes, in a handful of donors.

The chain recombines TRBV30 with TRBJ2-5; the match to TRBD2 covers 7 bases. The input for sequencing was CD8+ T cells sorted from PBMCs, taken 11 to 12 days after vaccination. This TCR derives from a man aged 50 to 59 who received an inactivated influenza vaccine. In nucleotides, the CDR3 is TGTGCCTGGACACCCTTTGTGGGGGGGATACTGGAGACCCAGTACTTC. Its translation: CAWTPFVGGILETQYF.